The entry that follows covers one TCR beta chain sequence. This entry comes from a study of T cells after yellow fever vaccination. TCRdb reprocessed the 5' RACE reads via MiXCR and lists one record per CDR3 protein. The data show roughly 500,000 distinct CDR3 sequences, about 19% seen once. Germline-derived CDR1 and CDR2 are LGHDT and YNNKEL (reference sequence). CDR3 length equals 12 residues. Deletions cut 5 bases from V and 6 bases from J, with 11 bases between. V is TRBV3-1 and J is TRBJ2-7; the D gene is possibly TRBD2 (5 bases). This clonotype was obtained from a man younger than 45 who received the YFV17D yellow fever vaccine. Sequencing was performed on PBMCs, taken 15 days after the yellow fever booster vaccination. CDR3: CASSEGSLEQYF. The CDR3 bases are TGTGCCAGCAGCGAGGGCTCACTCGAGCAGTACTTC.